Below, one T cell receptor beta chain is given with its context. The sample belongs to a study of blood T cell repertoires in COVID-19. Data came from immunoSEQ multiplex PCR; TCRdb stores just in-frame clones and leaves some out. Among hundreds of thousands of clones listed, roughly 86% were seen once. The V gene lost 1 base and the J gene lost 3 bases, with 18 bases spanning the gap. Germline V gene sequence: CDR1 SEHNR, CDR2 FQNEAQ (reference sequence). The CDR3 runs to 17 residues. The sample taken for sequencing was PBMCs or T cells enriched from blood (not recorded which). V is TRBV7-9 and J is TRBJ1-2, with D maybe TRBD1 (6 bases). The receptor was derived from a woman in her 50s who had recovered from COVID-19. CDR3 protein: CASSLVTGSPLDYGYTF. CDR3 sequence (DNA): TGTGCCAGCAGCTTAGTAACAGGGTCCCCACTAGACTATGGCTACACCTTC.